Shown below are 22 T cell receptor beta chains from a single sample sequenced in a study of blood T cell repertoires in COVID-19. Clones were sequenced by immunoSEQ multiplex PCR, and TCRdb holds only the in-frame ones, with some missing. The table shows approximately 190,000 clones, with around 80% occurring only once. The sequencing input was peripheral blood. These receptors were obtained from a man under 40 with active or convalescent COVID-19.

V gene TRBV3-1 (or the pseudogene TRBV3-2) combines with J gene TRBJ1-1; D uncertain. There are 14 residues in the CDR3. Between the trimmed V and J ends, which lost 0 bases and 12 bases, there was a span of 17 bases. Germline CDR1 is LGHDT and CDR2 is YNNKEL (reference sequence). This chain's CDR3 is CASSQEMEAPETFF. CDR3 coding DNA: TGTGCCAGCAGCCAAGAGATGGAAGCCCCGGAGACTTTCTTT.

The chain combines TRBV7-9 with TRBJ2-5, with 10 nucleotides matching TRBD2. V shed 4 bases, J shed 6 bases, and the junction held 5 bases outside the gene matches. The V gene's germline CDR1 is SEHNR and CDR2 FQNEAQ (reference sequence). The CDR3 length is 14 residues. CDR3 loop: CASSSGLAEKTQYF. The CDR3 DNA reads as TGTGCCAGCAGCTCCGGACTAGCGGAGAAGACCCAGTACTTC.

V usage is TRBV24-1 and J usage is TRBJ1-2; D uncertain. Trimming took off 4 bases at V and 5 bases at J, with 10 bases between the two ends. Germline CDR1 KGHDR, CDR2 SFDVKD. The CDR3 sequence is 13 residues long. CDR3 amino acids: CATSDSARYGYTF. CDR3 DNA: TGTGCCACCAGTGACTCCGCTCGGTATGGCTACACCTTC.

This clone occurred once. This rearrangement joins TRBV6-2 or TRBV6-3 to TRBJ2-7; TRBD1 is a possible D gene (6 bases). The germline gives CDR1 MNHEY, CDR2 SVGEGT. This CDR3 is 13 amino acids long. Trimming removed 5 bases at V and 6 bases at J, with 14 bases between. DNA of the CDR3: TGTGCCAGCAGTAACAGGGTGCTACCCGAGCAGTACTTC. It specifies CASSNRVLPEQYF.

The chain is built from TRBV18 and TRBJ1-2; the D is unclear. The V end was cut by 3 bases, the J end by 8 bases, with 13 bases between. The CDR3 runs 13 residues. The V gene's germline CDR1 is KGHSH and CDR2 LQKENI. The CDR3 DNA reads TGTGCCAGCTCACCTGACGTCGGGAGCGGCTACACCTTC. Its protein product is CASSPDVGSGYTF. Filled out from reference TRBV18 and TRBJ1-2, the complete variable domain reads NAGVMQNPRHLVRRRGQEARLRCSPMKGHSHVYWYRQLPEEGLKFMVYLQKENIIDESGMPKERFSAEFPKEGPSILRIQQVVRGDSAAYFCASSPDVGSGYTFGSGTRLTVV.

The V and J genes are TRBV15 and TRBJ1-4; 10 nucleotides agree with TRBD1. With 5 bases clipped from V and 0 bases from J, the junction kept 0 bases outside the gene matches. This CDR3 has 15 residues. Per the germline V gene, CDR1 is LNHNV and CDR2 is YYDKDF (reference sequence). CDR3 nucleotide sequence: TGTGCCACCAGCGGGACAGGGGCAACTAATGAAAAACTGTTTTTT. Translation gives CATSGTGATNEKLFF.

This clone was seen a few times. The rearrangement uses TRBV7-2 and TRBJ2-7; TRBD2 matches 7 bases. The V gene's germline CDR1 is SGHTA and CDR2 FQGNSA. The length of the CDR3 is 15 residues. V lost 5 bases, J lost 0 bases, and 7 bases stayed unmatched. CDR3 loop: CASSLTSLLSYEQYF. The CDR3 nucleotides are TGTGCCAGCAGCCTGACTAGCTTACTCTCCTACGAGCAGTACTTC.

In the case of this clone: Different DNA sequences within this sample yield the same CDR3. This sequence joins TRBV7-2 and TRBJ1-3, with D possibly being TRBD1 (5 bases). CDR3 size: 15 residues. The V gene lost 0 bases and the J gene lost 2 bases, with 8 bases spanning the gap. CDR1 is SGHTA and CDR2 is FQGNSA in the germline V gene. The CDR3 sequence: CASSLAGGAGNTIYF. Here the CDR3 DNA reads TGTGCCAGCAGCTTAGCGGGAGGGGCTGGAAACACCATATATTTT.

The rearrangement joins TRBV11-2 to TRBJ1-6; 9 bases align to TRBD1. This CDR3 region has 15 residues. Germline V gives CDR1 SGHAT, CDR2 FQNNGV. V was clipped by 1 base and J by 9 bases; unmatched bases: 4. CDR3 amino acids: CASSLGDREVSPLHF. DNA for the CDR3: TGTGCCAGCAGCTTAGGGGACAGGGAAGTTTCACCCCTCCACTTT. Full variable domain (rest looked up from reference TRBV11-2 and TRBJ1-6): EAGVAQSPRYKIIEKRQSVAFWCNPISGHATLYWYQQILGQGPKLLIQFQNNGVVDDSQLPKDRFSAERLKGVDSTLKIQPAKLEDSAVYLCASSLGDREVSPLHFGNGTRLTVT.

The chain recombines TRBV6-2 or TRBV6-3 with TRBJ1-5; TRBD1 matches at 9 bases. The germline CDR1 and CDR2 sequences are MNHEY and SVGEGT. This CDR3 comprises 15 residues. After removal of 6 bases from V and 7 bases from J, the junction contained 10 bases not matched to a gene. Here the CDR3 reads CASRPTGGSGQPQHF. The CDR3, as DNA: TGTGCCAGCAGACCTACAGGGGGCAGTGGGCAGCCCCAGCATTTT.

The chain recombines TRBV6-1 with TRBJ2-3, with 7 nucleotides matching TRBD1. Germline CDR1 is MNHNS and CDR2 is SASEGT. CDR3 length equals 12 residues. After removal of 3 bases from V and 9 bases from J, the junction contained 3 bases not matched to a gene. The CDR3 bases are TGTGCCAGCAGTGATACAGGGGAGACGCAGTATTTT. This sequence encodes CASSDTGETQYF.

The chain recombines TRBV3-1 (or the pseudogene TRBV3-2) with TRBJ2-3, with 9 bases fitting TRBD2. V shed 6 bases and J 2 bases; nucleotides not matched to a gene: 9. The germline V gene has CDR1 LGHDT and CDR2 YNNKEL (reference sequence). The CDR3 extends over 16 amino acids. The DNA for the CDR3 is TGTGCCAGCAGGACAGCGGGGGGCGCCTCCACAGATACGCAGTATTTT. Translating it yields CASRTAGGASTDTQYF.

This clone was recorded once. CDR3 region: CASSQGGGDRATNEKLFF. CDR3 DNA: TGCGCCAGCAGCCAAGGGGGCGGGGACAGGGCAACTAATGAAAAACTGTTTTTT. The V gene is TRBV4-1, the J gene TRBJ1-4, with 9 positions matching TRBD1. The V gene's germline CDR1 is MGHRA and CDR2 YSYEKL. This CDR3 comprises 18 residues. The J segment lost 0 bases and the V segment lost 1 base, leaving 6 bases of the junction unmatched.

The rearrangement joins TRBV15 to TRBJ2-3; D perhaps matches TRBD2 (5 bases). Trimming stripped 5 bases from V and 4 bases from J, with 22 bases between. Germline V CDR1 and CDR2: LNHNV, YYDKDF (reference sequence). This CDR3 is 17 amino acids long. CDR3 bases: TGTGCCACCAGCGGATTGAAGGACTCCCGTGTAGCAGATACGCAGTATTTT. Protein: CATSGLKDSRVADTQYF.

This chain links TRBV27 with TRBJ1-6; D may be TRBD1 (6 bases). Deletions cut 3 bases from V and 8 bases from J, with 11 bases between. The CDR3 is 14 residues long. CDR1 is MNHEY and CDR2 is SMNVEV in the germline V gene (reference sequence). CDR3 protein: CASSFITGHSPLHF. Written as DNA, the CDR3 is TGTGCCAGCAGTTTCATAACAGGGCATTCACCCCTCCACTTT.

This chain links TRBV28 with TRBJ2-7, with no clear D. CDR3 length equals 12 residues. Trimming took 5 bases from V and 9 from J, leaving 14 bases between them. Germline V lookup: CDR1 MDHEN, CDR2 SYDVKM. The CDR3 region has the DNA TGTGCCAGCAGTCCCACCCCACTTTGGCAGTACGTC. This sequence encodes CASSPTPLWQYV.

The CDR3 spells CATGGYVEETQYF. The CDR3 DNA reads TGTGCCACCGGCGGGTACGTGGAGGAGACCCAGTACTTC. This chain joins TRBV15 and TRBJ2-5; the D gene is possibly TRBD2 (5 bases). Trimming stripped 8 bases from V and 5 bases from J, with 15 bases between. This CDR3 is built from 13 residues. Germline CDR1 LNHNV, CDR2 YYDKDF (reference sequence).

V and J are TRBV5-4 and TRBJ2-7, with a weak D call TRBD1 (5 bases). This CDR3 has 12 amino acids. The germline V and J ends were trimmed by 6 bases and 5 bases, with 12 bases remaining between them. Germline V CDR1 and CDR2: SGHNT, YYREEE (reference sequence). Here the CDR3 reads CASKGPPDEQYF. The CDR3 DNA reads as TGTGCCAGCAAGGGGCCTCCCGACGAGCAGTACTTC.

The chain uses TRBV5-8 and TRBJ1-5; TRBD1 might be the D (5 bases). Deletions cut 7 bases from V and 3 bases from J, with 17 bases between. Germline CDR1 is SGHTS and CDR2 is YDEGEE. The CDR3 consists of 15 residues. CDR3 nucleotide sequence: TGTGCCAGCCCATACCTGGGGGGATTCAATCAGCCCCAGCATTTT. It yields the protein CASPYLGGFNQPQHF.

This sequence joins TRBV7-9 and TRBJ1-1; D is ambiguous. The CDR3 is 11 residues long. Deletions cut 11 bases from V and 1 base from J, with 8 bases between. Germline CDR1 reads SEHNR; CDR2 reads FQNEAQ (reference sequence). The CDR3 bases are TGTGCCGCCCAGCGGAACACTGAAGCTTTCTTT. It translates to CAAQRNTEAFF.

The V and J genes are TRBV4-1 and TRBJ2-3; TRBD2 agrees at 12 bases. Trimming at V came to 2 bases and at J to 2 bases, leaving 5 bases not matched to a gene. The CDR3 consists of 17 residues. CDR1 MGHRA and CDR2 YSYEKL come from the germline V gene. Here the CDR3 reads CASSQSTSGGITDTQYF. CDR3 DNA: TGCGCCAGCAGCCAATCTACTAGCGGGGGGATCACAGATACGCAGTATTTT.

This clone was seen more than once but under ten times. The chain links TRBV6-4 to TRBJ2-3; 12 bases line up with TRBD1. Germline-derived CDR1 and CDR2 are MRHNA and SNTAGT. The CDR3 sequence is 15 residues long. V dropped 5 bases and J dropped 4; count of bases not matched to a gene: 4. The CDR3 reads CASSPGQGASDTQYF. The CDR3, as DNA: TGTGCCAGCAGTCCGGGACAGGGGGCTTCAGATACGCAGTATTTT.